This TCR beta chain was sequenced during a study of identical twins. General study results and limits: High-abundance cord blood beta clonotypes had fewer insertions; memory repertoires showed none. Conclusions were drawn cross-sectionally by statistical analysis, without following the same donors. When twins shared out-of-frame alpha sequences, those sequences had excess low generation probability.

Healthy Caucasians were all of the donors. TCRdb re-called the 5' RACE reads through MiXCR, storing one row per CDR3 protein. The table records about 250,000 distinct CDR3 sequences, 7.5% of them present only once. This CDR3 is built from 14 residues. Germline values: CDR1 DFQATT, CDR2 SNEGSKA (reference sequence). The germline V and J ends were trimmed by 3 bases and 0 bases, with 9 bases remaining between them. This clonotype was seen only once. The antigen remains undetermined. These same records also appear under a second study, on yellow fever vaccine responses in identical twins.

Sequenced input: CD8+ T cells sorted from blood. The TCR was taken from a woman under 30 in good health. The chain employs TRBV20-1 and TRBJ2-1, with D hard to call. The CDR3 sequence: CSASAKSSYNEQFF. For the CDR3, the DNA is TGCAGTGCTAGTGCAAAAAGCTCCTACAATGAGCAGTTCTTC.